The clone carrying this T cell receptor (beta chain) turned up a few times. Its target is unknown. These data come from a study of post-analysis software for immune sequencing data. On the study more broadly: Recorded subtypes: relapsing-remitting, secondary progressive, progressive-relapsing; some patients unannotated. General study results and limits: Significantly decreased normalized Chao1 diversity was recorded for multiple sclerosis patients relative to controls. With F measure, samples from one preparation batch clustered together strongly. There were five or six TRBV segments more frequent in patients than controls, and TRBV5-6, TRBV5-1 and TRBV20-1 were among them.

Libraries were made from TCR beta cDNA, and they carried unique molecular identifiers. With roughly 0.95 to 11 million T cells as the source, about half a million cDNA molecules resulted. One entry per CDR3 protein results from TCRdb running MiXCR on the PCR reads. This sample has about 540,000 distinct CDR3 sequences, with about a third found just once. Trimming pared 6 bases from V and 3 bases from J, leaving 21 bases between. The CDR3 totals 16 residues. Per the germline V gene, CDR1 is DFQATT and CDR2 is SNEGSKA (reference sequence). The receptor was isolated from a girl aged 2-17 years with multiple sclerosis. Sequencing was done on a sample of blood. V usage is TRBV20-1 and J usage is TRBJ1-5; TRBD1 might be the D (5 bases). DNA for the CDR3: TGCAGTGCGAAACGAGCCGCAGGGAGGTCCAATCAGCCCCAGCATTTT. Protein sequence: CSAKRAAGRSNQPQHF.